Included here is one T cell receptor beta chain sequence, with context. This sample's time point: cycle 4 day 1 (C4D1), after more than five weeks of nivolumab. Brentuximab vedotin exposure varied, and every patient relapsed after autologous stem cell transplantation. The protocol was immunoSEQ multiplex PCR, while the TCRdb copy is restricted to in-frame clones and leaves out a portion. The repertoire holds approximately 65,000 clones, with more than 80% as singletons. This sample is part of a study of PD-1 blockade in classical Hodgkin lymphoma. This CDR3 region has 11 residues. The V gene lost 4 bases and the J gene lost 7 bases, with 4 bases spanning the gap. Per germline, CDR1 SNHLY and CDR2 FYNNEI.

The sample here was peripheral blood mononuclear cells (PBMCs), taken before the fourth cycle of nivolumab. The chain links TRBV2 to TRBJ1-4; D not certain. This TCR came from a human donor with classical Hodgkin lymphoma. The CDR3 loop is CASSVSEKLFF. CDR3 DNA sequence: TGTGCCAGCAGTGTAAGTGAAAAACTGTTTTTT.